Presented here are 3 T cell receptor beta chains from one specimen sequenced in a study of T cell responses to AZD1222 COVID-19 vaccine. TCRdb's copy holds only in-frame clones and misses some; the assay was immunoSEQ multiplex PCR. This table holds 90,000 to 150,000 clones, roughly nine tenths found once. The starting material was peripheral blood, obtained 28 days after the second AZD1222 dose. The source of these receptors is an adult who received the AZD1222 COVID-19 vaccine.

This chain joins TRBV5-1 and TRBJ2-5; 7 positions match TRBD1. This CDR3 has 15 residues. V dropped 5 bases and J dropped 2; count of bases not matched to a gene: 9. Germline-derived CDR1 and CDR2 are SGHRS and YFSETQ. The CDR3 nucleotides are TGCGCCAGCAGGGGACAGTCCCAGTTTCAAGAGACCCAGTACTTC. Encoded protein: CASRGQSQFQETQYF. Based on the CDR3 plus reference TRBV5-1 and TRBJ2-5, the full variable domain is KAGVTQTPRYLIKTRGQQVTLSCSPISGHRSVSWYQQTPGQGLQFLFEYFSETQRNKGNFPGRFSGRQFSNSRSEMNVSTLELGDSALYLCASRGQSQFQETQYFGPGTRLLVL.

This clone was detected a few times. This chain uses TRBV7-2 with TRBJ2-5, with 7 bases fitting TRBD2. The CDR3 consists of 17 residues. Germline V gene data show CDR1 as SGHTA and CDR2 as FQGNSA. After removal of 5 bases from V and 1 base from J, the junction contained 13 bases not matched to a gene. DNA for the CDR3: TGTGCCAGCAGCCCTAGGAGCGGGTTAGCGGGCCAAGAGACCCAGTACTTC. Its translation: CASSPRSGLAGQETQYF. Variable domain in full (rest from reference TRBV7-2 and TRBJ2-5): GAGVSQSPSNKVTEKGKDVELRCDPISGHTALYWYRQSLGQGLEFLIYFQGNSAPDKSGLPSDRFSAERTGGSVSTLTIQRTQQEDSAVYLCASSPRSGLAGQETQYFGPGTRLLVL.

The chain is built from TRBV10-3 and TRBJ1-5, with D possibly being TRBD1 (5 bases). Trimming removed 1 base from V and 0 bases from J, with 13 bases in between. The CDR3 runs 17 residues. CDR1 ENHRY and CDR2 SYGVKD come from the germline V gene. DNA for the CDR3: TGTGCCATCAGTGAGTTCGGGGGGTCGGTTAGCAATCAGCCCCAGCATTTT. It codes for CAISEFGGSVSNQPQHF.